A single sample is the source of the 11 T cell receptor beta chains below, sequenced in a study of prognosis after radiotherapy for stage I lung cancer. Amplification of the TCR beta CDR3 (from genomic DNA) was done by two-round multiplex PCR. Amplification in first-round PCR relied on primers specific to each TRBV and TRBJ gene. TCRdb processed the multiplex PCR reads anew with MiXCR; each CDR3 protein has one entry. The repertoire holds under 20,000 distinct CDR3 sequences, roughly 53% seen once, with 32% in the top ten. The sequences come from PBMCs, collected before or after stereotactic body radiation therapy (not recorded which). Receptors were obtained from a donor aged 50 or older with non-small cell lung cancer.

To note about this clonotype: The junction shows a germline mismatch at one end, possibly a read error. The DNA of the CDR3 is TGCAGCGTGAGCTCCCGGGACAGGGGAAGCTCTCGGGCCAACGTCCTGACTTTC. It yields the protein CSVSSRDRGSSRANVLTF. This chain joins TRBV29-1 and TRBJ2-6; 10 bases align to TRBD1. Germline V gene data show CDR1 as SQVTM and CDR2 as ANQGSEA. There are 18 residues in the CDR3. Based on the CDR3 plus reference TRBV29-1 and TRBJ2-6, the full variable domain is SAVISQKPSRDICQRGTSLTIQCQVDSQVTMMFWYRQQPGQSLTLIATANQGSEATYESGFVIDKFPISRPNLTFSTLTVSNMSPEDSSIYLCSVSSRDRGSSRANVLTFGAGSRLTVL.

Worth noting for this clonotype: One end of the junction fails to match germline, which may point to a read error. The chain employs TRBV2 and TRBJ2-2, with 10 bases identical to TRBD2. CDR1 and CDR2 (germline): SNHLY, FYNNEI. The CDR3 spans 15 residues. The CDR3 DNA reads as TGTGTCAGCAGGAAGTTGACTAGCGGGTCCGGGGAGCTGTTTTTT. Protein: CVSRKLTSGSGELFF.

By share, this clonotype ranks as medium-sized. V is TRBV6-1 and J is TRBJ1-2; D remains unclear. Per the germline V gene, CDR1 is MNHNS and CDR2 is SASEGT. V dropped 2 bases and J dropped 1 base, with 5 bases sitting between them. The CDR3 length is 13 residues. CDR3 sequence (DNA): TGTGCCAGCAGTGAACAGATTAACTATGGCTACACCTTC. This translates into CASSEQINYGYTF.

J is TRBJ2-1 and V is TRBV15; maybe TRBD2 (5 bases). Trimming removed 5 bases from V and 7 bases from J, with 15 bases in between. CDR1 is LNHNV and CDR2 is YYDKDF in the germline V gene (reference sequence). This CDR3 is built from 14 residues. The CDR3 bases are TGTGCCACCAGCGGAGGAATGGCCGGGAATGAGCAGTTCTTC. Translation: CATSGGMAGNEQFF.

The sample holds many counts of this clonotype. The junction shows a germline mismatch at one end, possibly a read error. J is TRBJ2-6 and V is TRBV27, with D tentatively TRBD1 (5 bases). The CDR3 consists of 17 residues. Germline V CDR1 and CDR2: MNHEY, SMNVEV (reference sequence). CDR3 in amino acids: CASSLSYRPAGANVPTF. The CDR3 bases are TGTGCCAGCAGTTTATCGTACCGCCCAGCTGGGGCCAACGTCCCGACTTTC.

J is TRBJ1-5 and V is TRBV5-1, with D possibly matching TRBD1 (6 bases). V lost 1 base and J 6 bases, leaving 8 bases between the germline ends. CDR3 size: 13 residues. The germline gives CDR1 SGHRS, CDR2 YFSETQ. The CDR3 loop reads CASSLRGSQPQHF. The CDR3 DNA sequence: TGCGCCAGCAGCTTGAGGGGGAGTCAGCCCCAGCATTTT. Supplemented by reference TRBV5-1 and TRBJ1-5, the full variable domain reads KAGVTQTPRYLIKTRGQQVTLSCSPISGHRSVSWYQQTPGQGLQFLFEYFSETQRNKGNFPGRFSGRQFSNSRSEMNVSTLELGDSALYLCASSLRGSQPQHFGDGTRLSIL.

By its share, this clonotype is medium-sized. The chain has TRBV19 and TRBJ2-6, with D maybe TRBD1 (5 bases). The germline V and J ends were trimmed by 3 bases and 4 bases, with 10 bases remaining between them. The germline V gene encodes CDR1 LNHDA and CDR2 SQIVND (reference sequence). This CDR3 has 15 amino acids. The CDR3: CASSIEGAGANVLTF. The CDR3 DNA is TGTGCCAGTAGTATTGAAGGGGCCGGGGCCAACGTCCTGACTTTC.

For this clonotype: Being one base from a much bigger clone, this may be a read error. CDR3 bases: TGCGCCAGCAGCTTTGCCGCGGGGTATGGTGAAAAACTGTTTTTT. This encodes CASSFAAGYGEKLFF. The chain combines TRBV5-1 with TRBJ1-4; D is unclear. The germline gives CDR1 SGHRS, CDR2 YFSETQ. Trimming pared 2 bases from V and 7 bases from J, leaving 15 bases between. This CDR3 spans 15 amino acids.

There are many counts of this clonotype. The DNA of the CDR3 is TGCAGTGCTGGTCCCGTTAGCGGGAGCAGTCCAGATACGCAGTATTTT. It translates to CSAGPVSGSSPDTQYF. V usage is TRBV20-1 and J usage is TRBJ2-3, with 9 bases identical to TRBD2. After removal of 5 bases from V and 4 bases from J, the junction contained 13 bases not matched to a gene. The germline V gene encodes CDR1 DFQATT and CDR2 SNEGSKA (reference sequence). The CDR3 is 16 residues long.

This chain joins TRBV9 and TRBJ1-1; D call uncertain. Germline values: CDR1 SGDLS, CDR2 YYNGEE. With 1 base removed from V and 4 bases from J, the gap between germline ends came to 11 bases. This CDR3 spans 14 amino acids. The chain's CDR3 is CASSVKGGGTEAFF. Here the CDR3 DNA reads TGTGCCAGCAGCGTAAAGGGAGGTGGCACTGAAGCTTTCTTT.

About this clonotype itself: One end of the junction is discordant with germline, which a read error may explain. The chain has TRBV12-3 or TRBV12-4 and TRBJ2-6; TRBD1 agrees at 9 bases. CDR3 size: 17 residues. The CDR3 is CASRAGTGLSGSNVLTF. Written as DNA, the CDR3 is TGTGCCAGCAGGGCCGGGACAGGGCTCTCTGGGTCCAACGTCCTGACTTTC.